This T cell receptor (beta chain) came from a study of shared clonotypes between healthy human individuals. Overall study findings and caveats: Collection of samples was limited to blood; tissue repertoires likely differ.

Worth noting for this clone: Its matching antigen is unknown.

The CDR3 has 16 residues. The V gene's germline CDR1 is SGHNT and CDR2 YYREEE (reference sequence). The V segment lost 4 bases and the J segment 2 bases; nucleotides outside the gene matches: 8. Sequencing was performed with immunoSEQ multiplex PCR; in TCRdb, only in-frame clones are kept and a portion is missing. The sample lists about 1.5 million clones, 95% to 99% occurring once. The gene calls are TRBV5-4 and TRBJ2-3; 9 nucleotides line up with TRBD1. This receptor was obtained from a man aged 25-45 years in good health. The sequenced sample was naive CD4+ T cells sorted from blood. As to subset: CD45RA+ positively selected. CDR3 amino acids: CASSPGDRADTDTQYF. CDR3 coding DNA: TGTGCCAGCAGCCCGGGGGACAGGGCAGACACAGATACGCAGTATTTT.